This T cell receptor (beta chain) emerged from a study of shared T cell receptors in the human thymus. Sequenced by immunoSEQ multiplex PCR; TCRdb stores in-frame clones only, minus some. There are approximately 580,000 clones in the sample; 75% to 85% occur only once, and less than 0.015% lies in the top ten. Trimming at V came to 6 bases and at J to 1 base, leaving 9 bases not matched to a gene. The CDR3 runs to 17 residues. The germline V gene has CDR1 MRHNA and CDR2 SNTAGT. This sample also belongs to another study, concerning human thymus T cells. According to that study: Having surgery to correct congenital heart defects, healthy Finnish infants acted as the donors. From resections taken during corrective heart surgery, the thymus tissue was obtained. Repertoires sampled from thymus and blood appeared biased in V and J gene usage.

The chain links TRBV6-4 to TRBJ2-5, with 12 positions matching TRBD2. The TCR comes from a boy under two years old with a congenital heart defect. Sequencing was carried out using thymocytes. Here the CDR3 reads CASSPSGTSGRQETQYF. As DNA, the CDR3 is TGTGCCAGCAGCCCTTCCGGGACTAGCGGGCGCCAAGAGACCCAGTACTTC.